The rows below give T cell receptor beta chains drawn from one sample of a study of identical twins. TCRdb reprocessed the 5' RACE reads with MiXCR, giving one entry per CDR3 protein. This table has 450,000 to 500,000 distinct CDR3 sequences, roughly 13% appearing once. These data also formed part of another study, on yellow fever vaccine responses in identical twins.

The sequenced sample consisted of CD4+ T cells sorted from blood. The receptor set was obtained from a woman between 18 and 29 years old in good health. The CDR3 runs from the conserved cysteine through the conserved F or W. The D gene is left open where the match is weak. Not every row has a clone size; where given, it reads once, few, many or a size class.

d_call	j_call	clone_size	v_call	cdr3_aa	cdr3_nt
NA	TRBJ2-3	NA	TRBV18	CASSPPDSPSTDTQYF	TGTGCCAGCTCACCACCGGACAGCCCCAGCACAGATACGCAGTATTTT
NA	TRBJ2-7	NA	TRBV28	CASSSGLASQNYEQYF	TGTGCCAGCAGTTCCGGCTTGGCTAGTCAGAACTACGAGCAGTACTTC
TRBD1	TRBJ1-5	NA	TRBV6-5	CASSSSRTGGSNQPQHF	TGTGCCAGCAGTTCCTCCCGGACAGGGGGAAGCAATCAGCCCCAGCATTTT
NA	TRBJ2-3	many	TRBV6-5	CASSYSAETDTQYF	TGTGCCAGCAGTTACTCGGCAGAGACAGATACGCAGTATTTT
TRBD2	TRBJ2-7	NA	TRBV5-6	CASSPLAGAAYEQYF	TGTGCCAGCAGTCCACTAGCGGGGGCTGCGTACGAGCAGTACTTC
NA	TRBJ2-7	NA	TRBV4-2	CASSRRLASNEQYF	TGTGCCAGCTCGAGGAGGCTAGCGAGCAACGAGCAGTACTTC
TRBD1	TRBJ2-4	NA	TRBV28	CASSSPDRGNFQYF	TGTGCCAGCAGTTCCCCCGACAGGGGGAATTTTCAGTACTTC
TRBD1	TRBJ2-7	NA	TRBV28	CASRTTRDRVREQYF	TGTGCCAGCAGGACGACCCGGGACAGGGTCAGAGAGCAGTACTTC
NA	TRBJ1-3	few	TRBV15	CATSRDSRNTIYF	TGTGCCACCAGCAGGGACAGCCGAAACACCATATATTTT
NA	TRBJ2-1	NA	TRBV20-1	CSASGSDYNEQFF	TGCAGTGCTAGTGGTAGCGACTACAATGAGCAGTTCTTC
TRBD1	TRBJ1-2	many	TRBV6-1	CASSIGTGGLRGYTF	TGTGCCAGCAGCATAGGCACAGGGGGCCTCCGTGGCTACACCTTC
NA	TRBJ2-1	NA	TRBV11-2	CASMRTRDEQFF	TGTGCCAGCATGCGAACAAGGGATGAGCAGTTCTTC
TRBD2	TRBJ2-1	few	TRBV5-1	CASSMAGGSYNEQFF	TGCGCCAGCAGTATGGCGGGGGGTTCCTACAATGAGCAGTTCTTC
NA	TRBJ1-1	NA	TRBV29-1	CSVEMRDRAFF	TGCAGCGTTGAAATGAGGGATCGAGCTTTCTTT
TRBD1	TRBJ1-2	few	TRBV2	CASSERDRSNYGYTF	TGTGCCAGCAGTGAACGGGACAGGTCTAACTATGGCTACACCTTC
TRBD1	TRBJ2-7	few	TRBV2	CASIRSGTGSYEQYF	TGTGCCAGCATCCGCTCCGGGACAGGTTCCTACGAGCAGTACTTC
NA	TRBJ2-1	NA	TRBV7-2	CASSLRGRYEQFF	TGTGCCAGCAGCTTACGTGGTAGGTATGAGCAGTTCTTC
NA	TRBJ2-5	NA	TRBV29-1	CSVEDLLAGRREQQETQYF	TGCAGCGTTGAAGATCTTCTGGCAGGGAGACGGGAGCAACAAGAGACCCAGTACTTC
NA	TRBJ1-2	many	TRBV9	CASSVDENYGYTF	TGTGCCAGCAGCGTAGACGAGAACTATGGCTACACCTTC
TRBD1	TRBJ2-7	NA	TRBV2	CASSEGTGPYEQYF	TGTGCCAGCAGTGAAGGGACAGGACCCTACGAGCAGTACTTC
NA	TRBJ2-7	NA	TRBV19	CASKFVRHPSVGPDEQYF	TGTGCCAGTAAGTTCGTGAGACATCCCAGTGTCGGTCCCGACGAGCAGTACTTC
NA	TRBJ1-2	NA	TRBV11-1	CASKQDSGPETF	TGTGCCAGCAAGCAGGATTCCGGGCCCGAAACCTTC
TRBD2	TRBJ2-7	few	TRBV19	CASSSPGLAAPYEQYF	TGTGCCAGTAGTTCCCCGGGACTAGCGGCACCCTACGAGCAGTACTTC
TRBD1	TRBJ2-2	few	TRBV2	CASRKDRGNTGELFF	TGTGCCAGCAGGAAGGACAGGGGAAACACCGGGGAGCTGTTTTTT
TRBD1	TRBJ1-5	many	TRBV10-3	CAISERDRAGQPQHF	TGTGCCATCAGTGAGCGAGACAGGGCGGGTCAGCCCCAGCATTTT
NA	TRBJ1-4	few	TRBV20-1	CSAPGSANEKLFF	TGCAGTGCTCCCGGATCGGCTAATGAAAAACTGTTTTTT
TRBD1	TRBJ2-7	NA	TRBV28	CASRGAQGAYEQYF	TGTGCCAGCAGGGGGGCGCAGGGGGCCTACGAGCAGTACTTC
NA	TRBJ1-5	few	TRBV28	CASLPGQRNQPQHF	TGTGCCAGCTTACCGGGACAACGCAATCAGCCCCAGCATTTT
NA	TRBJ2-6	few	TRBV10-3	CAISDGQRSSGANVLTF	TGTGCCATCAGTGATGGTCAGAGGAGCTCTGGGGCCAACGTCCTGACTTTC
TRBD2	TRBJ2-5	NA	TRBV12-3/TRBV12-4	CASSFRGGLGETQYF	TGTGCCAGCAGTTTCCGGGGGGGCCTGGGAGAGACCCAGTACTTC
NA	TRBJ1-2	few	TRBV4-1	CASSQQGYGGYTF	TGCGCCAGCAGCCAACAGGGGTACGGTGGCTACACCTTC
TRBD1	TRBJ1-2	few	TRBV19	CASSMGTGNYGYTF	TGTGCCAGTAGTATGGGGACAGGGAACTATGGCTACACCTTC
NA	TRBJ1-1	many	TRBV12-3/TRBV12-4	CASSLLEGGTEAFF	TGTGCCAGCAGTTTATTGGAGGGTGGGACTGAAGCTTTCTTT
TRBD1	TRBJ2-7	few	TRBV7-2	CASSTFSGTGSYEQYF	TGTGCCAGCAGCACATTCTCCGGGACAGGGAGCTACGAGCAGTACTTC
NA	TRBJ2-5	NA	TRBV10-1	CASPISKETQYF	TGCGCCAGCCCAATCAGCAAAGAGACCCAGTACTTC
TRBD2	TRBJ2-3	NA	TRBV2	CASSLAGPSLSDTQYF	TGTGCCAGCAGTCTAGCGGGTCCCTCCCTCTCAGATACGCAGTATTTT
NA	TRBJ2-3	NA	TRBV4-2	CASSQESSRRVGDTQYF	TGTGCCAGCAGCCAAGAGAGTAGCAGGAGGGTGGGAGATACGCAGTATTTT
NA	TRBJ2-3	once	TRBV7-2	CASSRGHLTDTQYF	TGTGCCAGCAGCCGTGGACACCTCACAGATACGCAGTATTTT
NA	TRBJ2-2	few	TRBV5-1	CASSLESGVGELFF	TGCGCCAGCAGCTTGGAATCGGGGGTCGGGGAGCTGTTTTTT
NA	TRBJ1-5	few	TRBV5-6	CASSPAGGGSQPQHF	TGTGCCAGCAGCCCCGCGGGGGGCGGGAGTCAGCCCCAGCATTTT